What follows are 7 T cell receptor beta chains derived from one specimen sequenced in a study of T cell repertoires in cytomegalovirus infection. TCRdb used MiXCR to reprocess the reads, holding one entry per CDR3 protein. This sample has 150,000 to 200,000 distinct CDR3 sequences, with approximately 15% found just once. The source material was PBMCs. These receptors were collected from a human donor in good health (CMV status not recorded). Some clones in this sample may be carry-over from other donors' samples.

This clonotype was found a few times. This rearrangement joins TRBV6-1 to TRBJ1-5; D remains unclear. Germline assignment: CDR1 MNHNS and CDR2 SASEGT. V lost 7 bases and J 7 bases, leaving 17 bases between the germline ends. The CDR3 runs 14 residues. The CDR3 bases are TGTGCCAGCACCGAGGAGCCGGGGAGACAGCCCCAGCATTTT. Protein sequence: CASTEEPGRQPQHF.

This clonotype was seen more than once but under ten times. The chain recombines TRBV14 with TRBJ2-7; no definite D call. V lost 0 bases to trimming and J lost 1 base, with 13 bases between them. The CDR3 totals 16 residues. Germline CDR1 reads SGHDN; CDR2 reads FVKESK. Here the CDR3 DNA reads TGTGCCAGCAGCCAAGATATACCGGATGTTTCCTACGAGCAGTACTTC. Residues: CASSQDIPDVSYEQYF.

The rearrangement links TRBV7-3 to TRBJ2-7, with no clear D. This CDR3 comprises 14 residues. Trimming removed 3 bases from V and 0 bases from J, with 9 bases in between. Germline V CDR1 and CDR2: SGHTA, FQGTGA. CDR3 DNA: TGTGCCAGCAGCTTCTCCGCCAGCTCCTACGAGCAGTACTTC. It yields the protein CASSFSASSYEQYF.

This clonotype was seen only a few times. The rearrangement links TRBV5-1 to TRBJ2-2; D tentatively reads TRBD1 or TRBD2 (5 bases each). The CDR3 consists of 15 residues. The germline gives CDR1 SGHRS, CDR2 YFSETQ. V was cut by 2 bases and J by 4 bases, with 12 bases left in between. In nucleotides, the CDR3 is TGCGCCAGCAGCTTTAGAGGGGTAGGCACCGGGGAGCTGTTTTTT. It encodes CASSFRGVGTGELFF.

This clonotype showed up many times. This chain links TRBV11-2 with TRBJ1-2; D possibly corresponds to TRBD1 (5 bases). V lost 4 bases and J 4 bases, leaving 7 bases between the germline ends. Looked up from germline, CDR1 is SGHAT and CDR2 is FQNNGV. The CDR3 totals 12 residues. In DNA, the CDR3 is TGTGCCAGCAGCTCAGACAGCTATGGCTACACCTTC. It is translated as CASSSDSYGYTF.

This clonotype has at least ten counts. The chain uses TRBV7-2 and TRBJ2-7, with TRBD2 matching over 13 bases. Per the germline V gene, CDR1 is SGHTA and CDR2 is FQGNSA. V shed 5 bases and J 2 bases; nucleotides not matched to a gene: 3. The CDR3 sequence is 15 residues long. CDR3 sequence: CASSTGLAGAYEQYF. CDR3 in DNA: TGTGCCAGCAGCACAGGACTAGCGGGAGCCTACGAGCAGTACTTC.

This clonotype occurred a few times. The chain joins TRBV2 to TRBJ2-1, with D maybe TRBD1 (6 bases). Per the germline V gene, CDR1 is SNHLY and CDR2 is FYNNEI. The CDR3 extends over 15 amino acids. Trimming cost V 4 bases and J 2 bases, with 12 bases left between them. In DNA, the CDR3 is TGTGCCAGCAGTGTGGGGGCGCGAACCTACAATGAGCAGTTCTTC. Translated, it gives CASSVGARTYNEQFF.